The 24 T cell receptor beta chains below were found in one sample sequenced in a study of blood T cell repertoires in COVID-19 (dated by TCRdb to the early 2020s). To prepare the library, the immunoSEQ multiplex PCR assay was applied. TCRdb holds this immuneACCESS table with in-frame rearrangements only. Some clones are missing; in checked studies, unresolved V genes explain under half, and the rest has no known cause. The sample data list roughly 50,000 clones, and 85% of these were observed just once. The leading ten clones occupy 10% to 13% of the sample. Sequenced material: peripheral blood. Source of these receptors: a human donor in a cohort sampled during active COVID-19.

V and J are TRBV5-4 and TRBJ2-3; 16 positions match TRBD2. The CDR3 has 19 amino acids. Germline CDR1 SGHNT, CDR2 YYREEE (reference sequence). With 2 bases clipped from V and 1 base from J, the junction kept 7 bases outside the gene matches. The CDR3 sequence: CASSFPGLAGGRGTDTQYF. The CDR3 bases are TGTGCCAGCAGCTTCCCGGGACTAGCGGGAGGGCGTGGCACAGATACGCAGTATTTT.

The CDR3 bases are TGCGCCAGCAGCCCCGCAGGACTAGCGGGGACAAATGAGCAGTTCTTC. As protein: CASSPAGLAGTNEQFF. This chain connects TRBV5-1 to TRBJ2-1; TRBD2 matches 12 bases. The ends lost 4 bases at V and 7 bases at J; junction bases unmatched: 9. Germline V gene lookup returns CDR1 SGHRS and CDR2 YFSETQ. CDR3 size: 16 residues.

The rearrangement uses TRBV11-2 and TRBJ2-1; 7 bases align to TRBD2. CDR1 and CDR2 (germline): SGHAT, FQNNGV. Trimming removed 7 bases from V and 3 bases from J; junction bases left unmatched: 6. The CDR3 is 14 amino acids. The CDR3 DNA is TGTGCCAGCACCCCGGCTAGCGGCTACAATGAGCAGTTCTTC. It translates to CASTPASGYNEQFF.

The rearrangement joins TRBV6-6 to TRBJ2-1; 11 nucleotides match TRBD2. The junction had 8 bases not matched to a gene; V was cut back by 5 bases and J by 2 bases. Germline loops: CDR1 MNHNY, CDR2 SVGAGI (reference sequence). CDR3 size: 17 residues. The CDR3: CASSPAGLADTYNEQFF. CDR3 coding DNA: TGTGCCAGCAGTCCAGCGGGACTAGCGGATACCTACAATGAGCAGTTCTTC.

The chain carries TRBV27 and TRBJ2-7; 11 nucleotides match TRBD2. From germline, CDR1 is MNHEY and CDR2 SMNVEV (reference sequence). Germline trimming cut 6 bases from V and 6 bases from J; bases unmatched to any gene: 10. The CDR3 has 15 residues. As DNA, the CDR3 is TGTGCCAGCAGCATAACTAGCGGGAGTTATTCCGAGCAGTACTTC. Its protein is CASSITSGSYSEQYF.

The chain is built from TRBV30 and TRBJ1-1; D unclear. Germline V gene data show CDR1 as GTSNPN and CDR2 as SVGIG (reference sequence). The length of the CDR3 is 11 residues. Trimming removed 3 bases at V and 3 bases at J, with 5 bases between. CDR3 sequence reads: CAWRQYTEAFF. CDR3 in DNA: TGTGCCTGGAGACAATACACTGAAGCTTTCTTT.

The genes are TRBV6-2 or TRBV6-3 and TRBJ2-1, with TRBD2 matching over 7 bases. The J segment lost 4 bases and the V segment lost 4 bases, leaving 4 bases of the junction unmatched. This CDR3 is 14 amino acids long. In germline, CDR1 is MNHEY, CDR2 SVGEGT. The CDR3 sequence is CASSSGTTYNEQFF. CDR3 in DNA: TGTGCCAGCAGTTCCGGGACTACTTACAATGAGCAGTTCTTC.

Worth noting for this clone: Its ends do not fully match the called genes, so a read error is possible. The rearrangement joins TRBV19 to TRBJ1-3; 9 bases are shared with TRBD1. The germline V gene encodes CDR1 LNHDA and CDR2 SQIVND (reference sequence). This CDR3 is 15 amino acids long. The CDR3, as DNA: TGTGCCAGTAGTAAAATACCGGGACAGGGAAGCACCATATATTTT. Protein product: CASSKIPGQGSTIYF.

The rearrangement uses TRBV9 and TRBJ1-1; D perhaps matches TRBD1 (5 bases). With 2 bases removed from V and 3 bases from J, the gap between germline ends came to 20 bases. CDR3 length equals 17 residues. Germline V gives CDR1 SGDLS, CDR2 YYNGEE. The CDR3 DNA follows: TGTGCCAGCAGCGTCATGGGCGGGGCGTGGGGTGACACTGAAGCTTTCTTT. This codes for CASSVMGGAWGDTEAFF.

The V and J genes are TRBV4-1 and TRBJ2-7; 7 nucleotides align to TRBD2. There are 14 residues in the CDR3. Trimming at V came to 1 base and at J to 0 bases, leaving 0 bases not matched to a gene. Germline lookup yields CDR1 MGHRA and CDR2 YSYEKL. DNA for the CDR3: TGCGCCAGCAGCCAAGGGACTAGCTCCTACGAGCAGTACTTC. Amino acids: CASSQGTSSYEQYF.

This clone was seen a few times. This sequence joins TRBV5-8 and TRBJ2-1, with D perhaps TRBD1 (6 bases). From germline, CDR1 is SGHTS and CDR2 YDEGEE. V was cut by 3 bases and J by 1 base, with 17 bases left in between. The CDR3 consists of 17 residues. The CDR3 here is CASSSGDWTDSYNEQFF. The CDR3 region has the DNA TGTGCCAGCAGCTCAGGAGATTGGACAGATTCCTACAATGAGCAGTTCTTC. The full variable domain, in which reference TRBV5-8 and TRBJ2-1 provide the parts outside the CDR3, is EAGVTQSPTHLIKTRGQQATLRCSPISGHTSVYWYQQALGLGLQFLLWYDEGEERNRGNFPPRFSGRQFPNYSSELNVNALELEDSALYLCASSSGDWTDSYNEQFFGPGTRLTVL.

This clone has only a few counts. The chain couples TRBV5-1 to TRBJ1-3, with D tentatively TRBD1 (6 bases). Germline lookup yields CDR1 SGHRS and CDR2 YFSETQ. The CDR3 sequence is 15 residues long. Deletions cut 2 bases from V and 2 bases from J, with 11 bases between. CDR3 bases: TGCGCCAGCAGCTTAAGAACAGGGACTGGAAACACCATATATTTT. Amino acid sequence: CASSLRTGTGNTIYF.

This chain connects TRBV2 to TRBJ2-2; 14 bases align to TRBD2. Germline values: CDR1 SNHLY, CDR2 FYNNEI. CDR3 length equals 19 residues. V shed 6 bases and J 4 bases; nucleotides not matched to a gene: 13. The CDR3 is CASSATGTSGRIGTGELFF. Here the CDR3 DNA reads TGTGCCAGCAGCGCAACCGGGACTAGCGGGAGAATAGGCACCGGGGAGCTGTTTTTT.

As regards this clone: Different DNA sequences within this sample yield the same CDR3. V is TRBV9 and J is TRBJ1-2, with 8 bases fitting TRBD1. V lost 3 bases, J lost 3 bases, and 1 base stayed unmatched. The CDR3 contains 13 residues. Germline lookup yields CDR1 SGDLS and CDR2 YYNGEE. The DNA for the CDR3 is TGTGCCAGCAGCGCGGGACAGGACTATGGCTACACCTTC. It translates to CASSAGQDYGYTF.

This CDR3 reads CASSESQRDGYEQYF. The CDR3 nucleotides read TGCGCCAGCAGTGAGTCACAGCGGGACGGCTACGAGCAGTACTTC. The chain joins TRBV10-2 to TRBJ2-7, with 7 bases lining up with TRBD2. The CDR3 loop spans 15 amino acids. The J segment lost 3 bases and the V segment lost 0 bases, leaving 5 bases of the junction unmatched. Germline loops: CDR1 WSHSY, CDR2 SAAADI.

V and J are TRBV7-2 and TRBJ1-2; 7 nucleotides match TRBD1. The V segment lost 2 bases and the J segment 2 bases; nucleotides outside the gene matches: 2. The length of the CDR3 is 14 residues. CDR1 SGHTA and CDR2 FQGNSA come from the germline V gene. CDR3 in DNA: TGTGCCAGCAGCTTACAGGGGGGCAACTATGGCTACACCTTC. It codes for CASSLQGGNYGYTF.

The chain combines TRBV18 with TRBJ1-6; no clear D. This CDR3 is 13 amino acids long. CDR1 and CDR2 (germline): KGHSH, LQKENI. V was cut by 4 bases and J by 11 bases, with 12 bases left in between. This CDR3 reads CASSLARDAPLHF. As DNA, the CDR3 is TGTGCCAGCTCACTCGCGAGGGATGCACCCCTCCACTTT.

For the CDR3, the DNA is TGTGCCAGCAGCTTAACGGGTATAGGCAATGATGAGCAGTTCTTC. It codes for CASSLTGIGNDEQFF. The J gene is TRBJ2-1, the V gene TRBV7-9; D unclear. Germline loops: CDR1 SEHNR, CDR2 FQNEAQ (reference sequence). The ends were cut back, 2 bases at V and 8 bases at J, with 16 bases in the middle. This CDR3 has 15 amino acids.

This rearrangement joins TRBV5-1 to TRBJ2-3; 8 bases match TRBD1. CDR1 is SGHRS and CDR2 is YFSETQ in the germline V gene. V was clipped by 6 bases and J by 4 bases; unmatched bases: 10. This CDR3 contains 15 residues. DNA of the CDR3: TGCGCCAGCACAAGGGAAGACAGGGGCGCAGATACGCAGTATTTT. It encodes CASTREDRGADTQYF.

V usage is TRBV4-2 and J usage is TRBJ2-7; 7 positions match TRBD1. There are 16 residues in the CDR3. V gave up 0 bases and J gave up 1 base; unmatched junction bases: 6. The germline V gene has CDR1 LGHNA and CDR2 YNFKEQ. CDR3 amino acids: CASSQDGQELSYEQYF. CDR3 DNA sequence: TGTGCCAGCAGCCAAGACGGACAGGAGTTATCCTACGAGCAGTACTTC.

The rearrangement links TRBV20-1 to TRBJ2-5; 12 bases line up with TRBD1. Germline lookup yields CDR1 DFQATT and CDR2 SNEGSKA (reference sequence). The CDR3 is 18 residues long. Trimming cost V 3 bases and J 9 bases; bases outside gene matches: 20. The CDR3 sequence is CSASALSSTGTGGSAQYF. CDR3 coding DNA: TGCAGTGCTAGTGCGTTATCGAGCACCGGGACAGGGGGCAGTGCCCAGTACTTC.

The CDR3 is CASSPTPGLAGVSHEQYF. The CDR3 nucleotides are TGTGCCAGCAGCCCCACGCCGGGACTAGCGGGAGTCTCTCACGAGCAGTACTTC. The chain recombines TRBV9 with TRBJ2-7; 14 nucleotides agree with TRBD2. V dropped 4 bases and J dropped 5; count of bases not matched to a gene: 14. The length of the CDR3 is 18 residues. Germline CDR1 is SGDLS and CDR2 is YYNGEE.

This CDR3 reads CASLTQYAGDYNEQFF. The CDR3 coding sequence is TGTGCCAGCCTAACCCAATATGCGGGAGATTACAATGAGCAGTTCTTC. The genes are TRBV27 and TRBJ2-1; 7 nucleotides align to TRBD2. The CDR3 spans 16 residues. CDR1 and CDR2 from the germline V gene are MNHEY and SMNVEV (reference sequence). Unmatched junction bases numbered 14, after V lost 8 bases and J lost 4 bases.

The chain carries TRBV2 and TRBJ2-1; 7 bases are a match to TRBD1. Germline CDR1 is SNHLY and CDR2 is FYNNEI. V shed 6 bases, J shed 2 bases, and the junction held 7 bases outside the gene matches. The CDR3 length is 15 residues. The CDR3 loop is CASSLSGQPYNEQFF. The CDR3 nucleotides are TGTGCCAGCAGCCTTTCGGGACAGCCCTACAATGAGCAGTTCTTC.